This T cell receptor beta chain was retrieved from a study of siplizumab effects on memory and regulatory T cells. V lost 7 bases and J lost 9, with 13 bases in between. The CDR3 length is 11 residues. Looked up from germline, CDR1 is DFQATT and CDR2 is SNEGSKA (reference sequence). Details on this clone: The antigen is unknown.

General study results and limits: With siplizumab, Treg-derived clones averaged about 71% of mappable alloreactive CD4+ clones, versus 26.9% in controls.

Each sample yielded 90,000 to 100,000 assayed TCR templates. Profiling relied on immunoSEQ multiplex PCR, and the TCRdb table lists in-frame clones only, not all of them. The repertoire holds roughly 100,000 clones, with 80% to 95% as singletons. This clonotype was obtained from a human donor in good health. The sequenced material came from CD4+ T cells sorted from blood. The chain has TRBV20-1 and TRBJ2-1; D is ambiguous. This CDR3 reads CSVISASEQFF. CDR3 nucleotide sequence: TGCAGTGTCATATCGGCCAGTGAGCAGTTCTTC.